What follows are 13 T cell receptor beta chains derived from one specimen sequenced in a study of shared clonotypes between healthy human individuals. Clones were sequenced by immunoSEQ multiplex PCR, and TCRdb holds only the in-frame ones, with some missing. In the table there are more than 2 million clones, 93% of which are singletons. CD45RO negativity and positive selection for CCR7 defined naive CD8 cells, a population that excluded terminally differentiated effector memory CD45RA+ cells. The sample consisted of naive CD8+ T cells from PBMCs. All receptors come from a young man in good health. Some clones in this sample may be carry-over from other donors' samples.

V is TRBV30 and J is TRBJ2-3, with 9 bases that match TRBD2. CDR3 length: 19 amino acids. V was clipped by 0 bases and J by 4 bases; unmatched bases: 17. CDR1 is GTSNPN and CDR2 is SVGIG in the germline V gene (reference sequence). The CDR3, as DNA: TGTGCCTGGAGTGTACCTTTTACACCGACTAGCGGACAACCAGATACGCAGTATTTT. Its translation: CAWSVPFTPTSGQPDTQYF.

The chain combines TRBV27 with TRBJ2-5; the D call may be TRBD1 or TRBD2 (5 bases each). The CDR3 is made up of 14 amino acids. With 7 bases removed from V and 2 bases from J, the gap between germline ends came to 14 bases. Per germline, CDR1 MNHEY and CDR2 SMNVEV (reference sequence). The CDR3 loop is CASNPRGPQETQYF. CDR3 DNA: TGTGCCAGCAACCCCCGGGGCCCTCAAGAGACCCAGTACTTC.

The rearrangement links TRBV11-2 to TRBJ2-1; perhaps TRBD2 as D (5 bases). The V end was cut by 0 bases, the J end by 4 bases, with 19 bases between. CDR3 length: 18 amino acids. Germline V lookup: CDR1 SGHAT, CDR2 FQNNGV. CDR3 sequence reads: CASSLELIGGLLYNEQFF. For the CDR3, the DNA is TGTGCCAGCAGCTTAGAACTTATAGGAGGATTACTTTACAATGAGCAGTTCTTC. Supplemented by reference TRBV11-2 and TRBJ2-1, the full variable domain reads EAGVAQSPRYKIIEKRQSVAFWCNPISGHATLYWYQQILGQGPKLLIQFQNNGVVDDSQLPKDRFSAERLKGVDSTLKIQPAKLEDSAVYLCASSLELIGGLLYNEQFFGPGTRLTVL.

This clone was found once. This rearrangement joins TRBV7-3 to TRBJ2-1; D perhaps matches TRBD1 (5 bases). The germline CDR1 and CDR2 sequences are SGHTA and FQGTGA. Trimming pared 5 bases from V and 3 bases from J, leaving 14 bases between. This CDR3 contains 15 residues. Here the CDR3 DNA reads TGTGCCAGCAGCCCCGGGCCAGGGAACTACAATGAGCAGTTCTTC. Its translation is CASSPGPGNYNEQFF.

This rearrangement joins TRBV27 to TRBJ2-7; TRBD1 or TRBD2 may be the D gene (5 bases each). V gave up 4 bases and J gave up 0 bases, with 13 bases separating them. The CDR3 runs 15 residues. Looked up from germline, CDR1 is MNHEY and CDR2 is SMNVEV (reference sequence). CDR3 protein: CASSSSGTPSYEQYF. DNA for the CDR3: TGTGCCAGCAGTTCGTCCGGGACCCCCTCCTACGAGCAGTACTTC.

V and J are TRBV7-8 and TRBJ2-7; D may be TRBD1 (6 bases). Germline V gene data show CDR1 as SGHVS and CDR2 as FQNEAQ. There are 14 residues in the CDR3. Trimming cost V 3 bases and J 0 bases, with 9 bases left between them. The CDR3 bases are TGTGCCAGCAGCTTGCAGGGGAGCTCCTACGAGCAGTACTTC. Translation gives CASSLQGSSYEQYF.

The V call is TRBV5-5, the J call TRBJ2-3, with D perhaps TRBD2 (5 bases). V dropped 1 base and J dropped 0 bases, with 12 bases sitting between them. The germline CDR1 and CDR2 sequences are SGHKS and YYEKEE (reference sequence). The CDR3 extends over 16 amino acids. The DNA of the CDR3 is TGTGCCAGCAGCTTGTGGACTTTACCTAGCACAGATACGCAGTATTTT. Translated: CASSLWTLPSTDTQYF.

CDR3 sequence (DNA): TGTGCCAGCAGCCTCCCGGGTCGACCCCAGCATTTT. It yields the protein CASSLPGRPQHF. J is TRBJ1-5 and V is TRBV13; D gene uncertain. The CDR3 is made up of 12 amino acids. Germline CDR1 is PRHDT and CDR2 is FYEKMQ (reference sequence). With 5 bases removed from V and 10 bases from J, the gap between germline ends came to 12 bases.

The CDR3 reads CASTTGGGIQETQYF. The CDR3, as DNA: TGTGCCAGCACCACGGGGGGCGGAATCCAAGAGACCCAGTACTTC. The V and J genes are TRBV5-4 and TRBJ2-5, with D tentatively TRBD2 (7 bases). The CDR3 covers 15 residues. Germline CDR1 and CDR2: SGHNT and YYREEE (reference sequence). With 6 bases removed from V and 1 base from J, the gap between germline ends came to 16 bases.

The chain employs TRBV9 and TRBJ2-1; 8 nucleotides agree with TRBD2. Germline CDR1 reads SGDLS; CDR2 reads YYNGEE. J was trimmed by 2 bases and V by 8 bases; bases with no gene match: 18. The CDR3 is 18 residues long. The CDR3 region has the DNA TGTGCCAGTAGCCCGAGGGGGAGCGGGGGAACCCCCTACAATGAGCAGTTCTTC. It translates to CASSPRGSGGTPYNEQFF.

This chain uses TRBV6-1 with TRBJ1-1; D unclear. The CDR3 length is 14 residues. Germline V CDR1 and CDR2: MNHNS, SASEGT. Trimming left V 6 bases short and J 4 bases short, with 15 bases between. The CDR3 nucleotides read TGTGCCAGCAGGGAGTGGGGATGGGGCACTGAAGCTTTCTTT. This translates into CASREWGWGTEAFF.

A word on this clone: This clone may be a read error of a much larger clone one base away. This same CDR3 is encoded by further DNA sequences in the sample. V usage is TRBV5-4 and J usage is TRBJ2-1; D is unclear. The CDR3 loop spans 12 amino acids. Trimming pared 0 bases from V and 5 bases from J, leaving 3 bases between. Germline V gene data show CDR1 as SGHNT and CDR2 as YYREEE (reference sequence). CDR3 bases: TGTGCCAGCAGCTTGGGGCACAATGAGCAGTTCTTC. This sequence encodes CASSLGHNEQFF.

The V call is TRBV2, the J call TRBJ2-1; perhaps TRBD2 as D (5 bases). The germline V and J ends were trimmed by 1 base and 6 bases, with 10 bases remaining between them. The CDR3 covers 14 residues. The germline V gene has CDR1 SNHLY and CDR2 FYNNEI. The CDR3 DNA reads TGTGCCAGCAGTGAAGGCCTAGCTTCCAATGAGCAGTTCTTC. Its protein is CASSEGLASNEQFF.